This T cell receptor (beta chain) was sequenced for a study of cytotoxic CD8 clonotypes in ibrutinib-treated CLL. Study context: Timing of response sample collection was a median approximately twelve months after treatment start, with a range of 6 to 36.

With sequencing, the targeted depth ranged from 1 in 200,000 to 1 in 1 million T cells. Clones were read by immunoSEQ multiplex PCR, and TCRdb kept only the in-frame ones, dropping some. The sample lists fewer than 40,000 clones, 65% to 70% occurring once. Comment on this clone: The junction shows a germline mismatch at one end, possibly a read error.

Material: PBMCs, obtained at disease progression, from a patient treated with ibrutinib. This clonotype was obtained from a human donor with chronic lymphocytic leukemia.

CDR3 in DNA: TGTGCCTGGAGCCGGAACACTGAGGCTTTCTTT. It encodes CAWSRNTEAFF. V gene TRBV30 combines with J gene TRBJ1-1; D call uncertain. The CDR3 extends over 11 amino acids. Germline CDR1 is GTSNPN and CDR2 is SVGIG (reference sequence).